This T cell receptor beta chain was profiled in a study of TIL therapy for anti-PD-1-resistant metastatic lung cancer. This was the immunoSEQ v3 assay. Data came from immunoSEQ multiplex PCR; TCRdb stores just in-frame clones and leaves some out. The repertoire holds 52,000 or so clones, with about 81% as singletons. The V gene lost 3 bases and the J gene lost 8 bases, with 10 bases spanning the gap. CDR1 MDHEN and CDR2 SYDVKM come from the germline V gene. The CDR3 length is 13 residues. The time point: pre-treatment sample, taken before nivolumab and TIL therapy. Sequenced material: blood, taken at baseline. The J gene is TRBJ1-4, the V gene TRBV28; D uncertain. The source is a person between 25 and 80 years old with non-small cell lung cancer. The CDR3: CASSLRAGEKLFF. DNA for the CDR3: TGTGCCAGCAGTTTGAGAGCGGGGGAAAAACTGTTTTTT.